The clone carrying this T cell receptor (beta chain) appeared a few times. This record comes from a study of OX40 agonist ivuxolimab in advanced cancers. The repertoire was sequenced with immunoSEQ multiplex PCR; TCRdb's copy has only in-frame clones and lacks some. In the table there are 20,000 or so clones, around two thirds of which are singletons. This clonotype was obtained from an adult with an advanced solid tumor such as melanoma, head and neck, liver or kidney cancer. Sequenced here: CD4+ or CD8+ T cells sorted from blood, sampled in a trial of the OX40 agonist ivuxolimab.

The CDR3: CASSLGGYGYTF. The CDR3 nucleotides read TGTGCCAGCAGTTTGGGGGGCTATGGCTACACCTTC. J is TRBJ1-2 and V is TRBV6-5; D is perhaps TRBD1 (5 bases). Germline CDR1 reads MNHEY; CDR2 reads SVGAGI. V lost 4 bases to trimming and J lost 4 bases, with 7 bases between them. The CDR3 has 12 residues.